The 18 T cell receptor beta chains below were found in one sample sequenced in a study of blood T cells in healthy people across ages. Alongside a J-beta primer mix, a sample-barcoded 5' primer served in a second PCR lasting roughly 6 to 11 cycles. TCRdb passed the 5' RACE reads through MiXCR, listing each CDR3 protein once. The sample contains 1 million or so distinct CDR3 sequences, less than 25% of which appear only once. This sample was also put to use in a study of T cells of mothers and their children.

Sequencing was carried out using blood. These receptors all stem from a girl aged 2 to 10 in good health.

This clonotype has only a few counts. V is TRBV29-1 and J is TRBJ2-2; D not certain. Trimming pared 4 bases from V and 8 bases from J, leaving 14 bases between. Germline CDR1 is SQVTM and CDR2 is ANQGSEA. The CDR3 runs to 13 residues. The CDR3: CSVALPQGGELFF. The CDR3 DNA is TGCAGCGTTGCCTTACCCCAAGGAGGGGAGCTGTTTTTT.

This clonotype has just a few counts. The junction differs from germline at one of its ends, possibly a read error. The rearrangement links TRBV27 to TRBJ2-5; 8 nucleotides line up with TRBD2. The CDR3 covers 15 residues. CDR1 MNHEY and CDR2 SMNVEV come from the germline V gene (reference sequence). The CDR3 loop is CASSFESGGVQGRFF. CDR3 sequence (DNA): TGTGCCAGCAGTTTCGAGTCGGGAGGGGTCCAGGGTAGGTTCTTC.

This clonotype was seen a handful of times. The chain recombines TRBV4-1 with TRBJ1-2; a weak D match, TRBD1 (5 bases). V was trimmed by 2 bases and J by 5 bases, leaving 15 bases between them. The germline V gene encodes CDR1 MGHRA and CDR2 YSYEKL. This CDR3 comprises 15 residues. The CDR3 spells CASSQPLGGTYGYTF. For the CDR3, the DNA is TGCGCCAGCAGCCAACCCCTAGGTGGGACGTATGGCTACACCTTC.

This clonotype was found a few times. A read error may account for a junction end that differs from germline. The chain recombines TRBV29-1 with TRBJ1-5, with TRBD1 matching over 9 bases. Germline CDR1 SQVTM, CDR2 ANQGSEA. This CDR3 comprises 16 residues. Here the CDR3 reads CSVENVDRGENQPQQF. The CDR3 nucleotides read TGCAGCGTTGAAAACGTAGACAGGGGGGAGAATCAGCCCCAGCAATTT.

The V call is TRBV5-1, the J call TRBJ1-1; the D is unclear. V lost 0 bases, J lost 7 bases, and 10 bases lay in between. Germline loops: CDR1 SGHRS, CDR2 YFSETQ. The CDR3 length is 13 residues. The CDR3 is CASSLASGHEAFF. CDR3 nucleotides: TGCGCCAGCAGCTTGGCCTCGGGTCATGAAGCTTTCTTT.

The chain joins TRBV7-6 to TRBJ2-7, with D maybe TRBD1 (5 bases). Germline V CDR1 and CDR2: SGHVS, FNYEAQ. The ends were cut back, 5 bases at V and 10 bases at J, with 18 bases in the middle. The CDR3 is 13 residues long. DNA of the CDR3: TGTGCCAGCAGCGCAACAGGATCCTCTAATCAGTACTTC. This sequence encodes CASSATGSSNQYF.

This chain connects TRBV7-2 to TRBJ2-7; D remains unclear. Germline lookup yields CDR1 SGHTA and CDR2 FQGNSA. The germline V and J ends were trimmed by 3 bases and 4 bases, with 16 bases remaining between them. The CDR3 is 15 residues long. CDR3 protein: CASSFGHAATYEQYF. In DNA, the CDR3 is TGTGCCAGCAGCTTTGGGCACGCTGCTACTTACGAGCAGTACTTC.

J is TRBJ2-3 and V is TRBV12-3 or TRBV12-4; the match to TRBD2 covers 12 bases. CDR3 length: 16 amino acids. V lost 6 bases, J lost 4 bases, and 8 bases stayed unmatched. CDR3 bases: TGTGCCAGCAGCCCACTAGCGGGGGGAAGCGCAGATACGCAGTATTTT. Translated: CASSPLAGGSADTQYF.

In regard to this clonotype: The junction differs from germline at one of its ends, possibly a read error. The chain is built from TRBV28 and TRBJ2-7, with 9 nucleotides matching TRBD1. Looked up from germline, CDR1 is MDHEN and CDR2 is SYDVKM. CDR3 size: 13 residues. This CDR3 is CASSLQGAREQYF. CDR3 nucleotides: TGCGCCAGCAGCTTACAGGGGGCGAGGGAGCAGTACTTC.

This clonotype turned up a few times. The chain combines TRBV3-1 with TRBJ1-5, with D tentatively TRBD1 (5 bases). V was trimmed by 4 bases and J by 3 bases, leaving 10 bases between them. Germline-derived CDR1 and CDR2 are LGHDT and YNNKEL (reference sequence). This CDR3 has 14 amino acids. The CDR3 nucleotides read TGTGCCAGCAGCCGAGGACAAAACAATCAGCCCCAGCATTTT. This codes for CASSRGQNNQPQHF.

The table lists this clonotype with a few counts. The rearrangement uses TRBV5-1 and TRBJ1-1, with no clear D. The CDR3 covers 13 residues. V gave up 6 bases and J gave up 1 base, with 10 bases separating them. Germline CDR1 and CDR2: SGHRS and YFSETQ. The chain's CDR3 is CASTDGENTEAFF. Written as DNA, the CDR3 is TGCGCCAGCACAGACGGGGAGAACACTGAAGCTTTCTTT. Supplemented by reference TRBV5-1 and TRBJ1-1, the full variable domain reads KAGVTQTPRYLIKTRGQQVTLSCSPISGHRSVSWYQQTPGQGLQFLFEYFSETQRNKGNFPGRFSGRQFSNSRSEMNVSTLELGDSALYLCASTDGENTEAFFGQGTRLTVV.

The rearrangement joins TRBV14 to TRBJ2-7; D is unclear. Per the germline V gene, CDR1 is SGHDN and CDR2 is FVKESK. CDR3 length: 12 amino acids. Trimming removed 1 base from V and 8 bases from J, with 9 bases in between. The CDR3 loop reads CASSQVGNKQYF. In DNA, the CDR3 is TGTGCCAGCAGCCAAGTAGGGAACAAGCAGTACTTC.

A word on this clonotype: One end of the junction varies from germline; a read error may be responsible. The chain combines TRBV29-1 with TRBJ2-5; the D gene is possibly TRBD2 (6 bases). The germline V gene encodes CDR1 SQVTM and CDR2 ANQGSEA. This CDR3 region has 21 residues. Here the CDR3 DNA reads TGCAGCGTTCCCGTATGGAGTGAATGGCTAGCGTCAGTTTTCGGTCAAGAGACCCGGTACTTC. Its protein is CSVPVWSEWLASVFGQETRYF.

The rearrangement links TRBV4-1 to TRBJ2-1; D is undetermined. The assigned J gene may be wrong: the sequence end matches TRBJ2-7 better. The CDR3 runs to 14 residues. Germline V gene data show CDR1 as MGHRA and CDR2 as YSYEKL. The CDR3 sequence is CASSQVMGSYEQYF. DNA of the CDR3: TGCGCCAGCAGCCAAGTAATGGGCTCCTACGAGCAGTACTTC.

CDR3: CASSLMTAQGYGYTF. CDR3 in DNA: TGTGCCAGCAGCTTAATGACAGCCCAAGGCTATGGCTACACCTTC. V usage is TRBV7-3 and J usage is TRBJ1-2; possible D gene TRBD1, 5 bases. The V and J ends lost 1 base and 4 bases respectively, with 13 bases between them. In germline, CDR1 is SGHTA, CDR2 FQGTGA. The CDR3 extends over 15 amino acids.

J is TRBJ2-5 and V is TRBV29-1; no clear D. Matching the DNA end better, TRBJ2-7 makes the J call doubtful. The CDR3 consists of 13 residues. Germline CDR1 SQVTM, CDR2 ANQGSEA. The CDR3 is CSVADGLPYEQYF. The CDR3 nucleotides read TGCAGCGTTGCCGACGGTCTCCCCTACGAGCAGTACTTC.

The chain carries TRBV7-9 and TRBJ2-1; D call uncertain. The CDR3 has 16 residues. Trimming shortened V by 1 base and J by 3 bases, and 13 bases separated the two germline ends. Germline values: CDR1 SEHNR, CDR2 FQNEAQ (reference sequence). The CDR3 is CASSLVWERVYNEQFF. CDR3 in DNA: TGTGCCAGCAGCTTAGTCTGGGAAAGGGTCTACAATGAGCAGTTCTTC.

This clonotype was seen a handful of times. DNA of the CDR3: TGTGCCAGCAAGGGACTAGCGGGAGCCCTCCCTTTTTACGAGCAGTACTTC. Translation gives CASKGLAGALPFYEQYF. This chain joins TRBV28 and TRBJ2-7, with 14 bases that match TRBD2. The CDR3 covers 17 residues. Germline V gene sequence: CDR1 MDHEN, CDR2 SYDVKM. After removal of 7 bases from V and 4 bases from J, the junction contained 12 bases not matched to a gene.